This T cell receptor beta chain was sequenced in a study of early stage breast cancer tumors. Whole-study context: Of around 15 invasive breast tumors, twelve were hormone receptor-positive, HER2-negative.

Libraries were prepared by immunoSEQ multiplex PCR; TCRdb keeps only in-frame clonotypes and omits some of them. The sample contains 28,000 or so clones, roughly four fifths of which appear only once. Trimming took off 1 base at V and 5 bases at J, with 15 bases between the two ends. Germline V gene lookup returns CDR1 SGHDN and CDR2 FVKESK. This CDR3 comprises 15 residues. Findings and caveats of the study: Most shared enriched TCRB sequences were commonly generated ones. Tumor and normal breast were distinguished via blood comparison in about 90% of the 16 patients.

Note on this clone: The target antigen is unknown.

This TCR derives from a person aged 40 to 49 with breast cancer. Source material: blood. The V and J genes are TRBV14 and TRBJ2-7, with a tentative D call TRBD2 (6 bases). The CDR3 coding sequence is TGTGCCAGCAGCCAAGTCGGGACTCTCGGAAACGAGCAGTACTTC. Protein product: CASSQVGTLGNEQYF. Using reference TRBV14 and TRBJ2-7 for the parts outside the CDR3, the full variable domain is EAGVTQFPSHSVIEKGQTVTLRCDPISGHDNLYWYRRVMGKEIKFLLHFVKESKQDESGMPNNRFLAERTGGTYSTLKVQPAELEDSGVYFCASSQVGTLGNEQYFGPGTRLTVT.